Each of the 11 T cell receptor beta chains below was sequenced from the same sample in a study of cytomegalovirus exposure and HLA in healthy donors (dated by TCRdb to 2016 to 2017). Library prep was done by the immunoSEQ multiplex PCR assay. TCRdb retrieved this table from immuneACCESS and kept in-frame rearrangements only. Not all clones are present; in checked studies, unresolved V genes account for under half, and no reason is known for the remainder. The sample table shows 150,000 to 200,000 clones, and roughly nine tenths are seen once. The top ten constitute 4% to 5% of the sample. Sequencing input: PBMCs. The receptors here all came from a man younger than 30 in good health and CMV-seropositive.

The chain links TRBV7-2 to TRBJ2-7; TRBD2 agrees at 10 bases. The CDR3 is 18 amino acids. From germline, CDR1 is SGHTA and CDR2 FQGNSA. V trimming: 1 base; J trimming: 7 bases; junction bases outside the gene matches: 16. The CDR3 loop reads CASSLGYLLAGVLREQYF. In nucleotides, the CDR3 is TGTGCCAGCAGCTTAGGGTACCTCCTAGCGGGAGTGTTGCGAGAGCAGTACTTC.

Only a few counts were recorded for this clone. CDR3 in amino acids: CASSASSGGADTQYF. The CDR3 DNA reads as TGTGCCAGCAGTGCATCTTCGGGGGGTGCAGATACGCAGTATTTT. The genes are TRBV6-4 and TRBJ2-3, with 7 bases lining up with TRBD2. Germline assignment: CDR1 MRHNA and CDR2 SNTAGT. This CDR3 comprises 15 residues. Trimming cost V 4 bases and J 4 bases; bases outside gene matches: 8.

This chain connects TRBV12-5 to TRBJ2-7, with D perhaps matching TRBD1 (5 bases). The CDR3 contains 13 residues. CDR1 is LGHNT, CDR2 FRNRAP, per germline. The V and J ends lost 1 base and 7 bases respectively, with 11 bases between them. The chain's CDR3 is CASGLEPGFEQYF. The CDR3 coding sequence is TGTGCTAGTGGTTTGGAACCAGGGTTTGAGCAGTACTTC. Full variable domain (rest looked up from reference TRBV12-5 and TRBJ2-7): DARVTQTPRHKVTEMGQEVTMRCQPILGHNTVFWYRQTMMQGLELLAYFRNRAPLDDSGMPKDRFSAEMPDATLATLKIQPSEPRDSAVYFCASGLEPGFEQYFGPGTRLTVT.

This clone was seen only once. J is TRBJ2-1 and V is TRBV19, with 10 bases identical to TRBD2. The germline gives CDR1 LNHDA, CDR2 SQIVND (reference sequence). With V trimmed by 8 bases and J by 9 bases, 7 bases remained unmatched. CDR3 length equals 13 residues. The CDR3 nucleotides are TGTGCCAGTGGAAGGGCTAGCGGGAGTGAGCAGTTCTTC. Its translation: CASGRASGSEQFF.

V is TRBV7-8 and J is TRBJ2-1; 8 nucleotides match TRBD2. J lost 7 bases, V lost 4 bases, and 6 bases had no gene match. Per germline, CDR1 SGHVS and CDR2 FQNEAQ. The CDR3 sequence is 14 residues long. The CDR3 coding sequence is TGTGCCAGCAGCTCCCCCGGGGGGGGGAATGAGCAGTTCTTC. It translates to CASSSPGGGNEQFF.

V and J are TRBV15 and TRBJ2-7; 11 bases are shared with TRBD1. After removal of 5 bases from V and 1 base from J, the junction contained 7 bases not matched to a gene. This CDR3 spans 16 amino acids. Germline V CDR1 and CDR2: LNHNV, YYDKDF (reference sequence). CDR3 sequence (DNA): TGTGCCACCAGCGATCCGGGACAGGGGGGATCCTACGAGCAGTACTTC. Translating gives CATSDPGQGGSYEQYF.

This chain uses TRBV4-1 with TRBJ2-7; TRBD1 aligns across 8 bases. The CDR3 sequence is 15 residues long. With V trimmed by 8 bases and J by 6 bases, 15 bases remained unmatched. The V gene's germline CDR1 is MGHRA and CDR2 YSYEKL. The CDR3 here is CASAPQGAEFREQYF. Written as DNA, the CDR3 is TGCGCCAGCGCTCCTCAGGGGGCTGAATTTCGCGAGCAGTACTTC.

CDR3 sequence: CASSQVLAGRGPSHEQYF. The CDR3 DNA follows: TGCGCCAGCAGCCAGGTACTAGCGGGTCGGGGACCGTCCCACGAGCAGTACTTC. The chain employs TRBV4-1 and TRBJ2-7; 9 bases are shared with TRBD2. The CDR3 has 18 residues. J was trimmed by 5 bases and V by 3 bases; bases with no gene match: 17. Germline CDR1 is MGHRA and CDR2 is YSYEKL.

As regards this clone: This sample includes further DNA sequences coding for the same CDR3. The J gene is TRBJ2-7, the V gene TRBV11-3; no reliable D call. Germline loops: CDR1 SGHNT, CDR2 YENEEA. The CDR3 has 12 residues. Trimming pared 3 bases from V and 0 bases from J, leaving 3 bases between. CDR3 nucleotides: TGTGCCAGCAGCTTCAGCTCCTACGAGCAGTACTTC. Protein product: CASSFSSYEQYF.

This chain connects TRBV5-1 to TRBJ2-7; TRBD2 agrees at 12 bases. The germline CDR1 and CDR2 sequences are SGHRS and YFSETQ. V was clipped by 1 base and J by 0 bases; unmatched bases: 5. This CDR3 contains 17 residues. The CDR3 region has the DNA TGCGCCAGCAGCTTGTCCCTACTAGCGGGAGGCTCCTACGAGCAGTACTTC. This gives the protein CASSLSLLAGGSYEQYF.

V usage is TRBV28 and J usage is TRBJ1-5; TRBD1 might be the D (5 bases). V gave up 5 bases and J gave up 3 bases, with 11 bases separating them. CDR1 and CDR2 from the germline V gene are MDHEN and SYDVKM. CDR3 size: 14 residues. The CDR3 reads CASSPGHTNQPQHF. DNA of the CDR3: TGTGCCAGCAGTCCAGGACACACCAATCAGCCCCAGCATTTT.